The next 17 T cell receptor beta chains were all read from a single sample in a study of blood T cells in healthy people across ages. A second about 7 to 12 cycle PCR used barcoded and J-beta primers. Each CDR3 protein is one row after TCRdb ran MiXCR on the 5' RACE reads. The table has 600,000 to 850,000 distinct CDR3 sequences, around 25% seen once. These same records also appear under a second study, on T cells of mothers and their children.

Material for sequencing was blood. The receptors stem from a boy aged 10-17 years in good health.

This clonotype was counted a few times. The rearrangement links TRBV5-6 to TRBJ2-5; a weak D match, TRBD1 (6 bases). Trimming cost V 2 bases and J 2 bases, with 10 bases left between them. In germline, CDR1 is SGHDT, CDR2 YYEEEE. The CDR3 is made up of 14 amino acids. The CDR3 sequence: CASSLDRIQETQYF. The CDR3 nucleotides read TGTGCCAGCAGCTTAGACAGGATACAAGAGACCCAGTACTTC.

This clonotype was seen a handful of times. The V call is TRBV20-1, the J call TRBJ2-5; a weak D match, TRBD2 (5 bases). With the DNA end fitting TRBJ2-1 better, the J assignment may be wrong. The germline CDR1 and CDR2 sequences are DFQATT and SNEGSKA (reference sequence). The CDR3 covers 14 residues. CDR3: CSARVSRGYNEQFF. CDR3 nucleotides: TGCAGTGCTAGGGTCAGTCGGGGTTACAATGAGCAGTTCTTC.

This chain connects TRBV29-1 to TRBJ2-3; D unclear. Germline CDR1 and CDR2: SQVTM and ANQGSEA. The CDR3 sequence is 12 residues long. The CDR3 bases are TGCAGTGGGCGGAGTGGCACAGATACGCAGTATTTT. This translates into CSGRSGTDTQYF.

This clonotype was counted a few times. The chain couples TRBV29-1 to TRBJ2-5, with a possible D match to TRBD1 (5 bases). CDR1 SQVTM and CDR2 ANQGSEA come from the germline V gene. Trimming removed 3 bases from V and 3 bases from J, with 8 bases in between. The CDR3 has 12 residues. The CDR3 is CSVEVQEETQYF. CDR3 DNA sequence: TGCAGCGTTGAGGTACAGGAAGAGACCCAGTACTTC.

Only a few counts were recorded for this clonotype. The chain combines TRBV3-1 with TRBJ1-2; 10 nucleotides align to TRBD1. Unmatched junction bases numbered 13, after V lost 3 bases and J lost 3 bases. CDR1 is LGHDT, CDR2 YNNKEL, per germline (reference sequence). This CDR3 has 18 amino acids. CDR3 protein: CASSQRDRGSIGDYGYTF. The CDR3 bases are TGTGCCAGCAGCCAGCGGGACAGGGGCTCAATAGGGGACTATGGCTACACCTTC.

The DNA of the CDR3 is TGCAGCGTGAAGGCTTGGGGGTTTCAAGAGACCCAGTACTTC. Its translation is CSVKAWGFQETQYF. J is TRBJ2-5 and V is TRBV29-1; D could derive from TRBD1 or TRBD2 (5 bases each). There are 14 residues in the CDR3. Germline-derived CDR1 and CDR2 are SQVTM and ANQGSEA. V was cut by 6 bases and J by 2 bases, with 16 bases left in between.

This clonotype was counted a few times. The rearrangement links TRBV29-1 to TRBJ2-5, with D maybe TRBD1 (6 bases). In germline, CDR1 is SQVTM, CDR2 ANQGSEA. The length of the CDR3 is 13 residues. The V end lost 6 bases, the J end lost 3 bases, and 14 bases lay between the germline ends. DNA for the CDR3: TGCAGCGTCACAGGGTTAAGGGAAGAGACCCAGTACTTC. Translating it yields CSVTGLREETQYF.

The chain recombines TRBV10-3 with TRBJ1-2; 7 bases agree with TRBD1. V trimming: 0 bases; J trimming: 3 bases; junction bases outside the gene matches: 7. CDR1 is ENHRY and CDR2 is SYGVKD in the germline V gene. The CDR3 has 16 residues. CDR3 nucleotides: TGTGCCATCAGTGAGTCAGGGACAGCGGCATACTATGGCTACACCTTC. Its protein is CAISESGTAAYYGYTF.

This clonotype came up a few times. V is TRBV11-2 and J is TRBJ2-5; D is ambiguous. The J call may be mistaken, given a closer DNA end match to TRBJ2-1. This CDR3 comprises 12 residues. Germline loops: CDR1 SGHAT, CDR2 FQNNGV. The DNA for the CDR3 is TGTGCCAGCAGCTTAGATCGAGGCGAGCAGTTCTTC. It is translated as CASSLDRGEQFF.

The chain couples TRBV12-3 or TRBV12-4 to TRBJ1-6, with a tentative D call TRBD1 (5 bases). CDR3 length: 15 amino acids. V was pared by 1 base and J by 8 bases, with 12 bases between. DNA of the CDR3: TGTGCCAGCAGTTTAGGCCGGGGCTTATATTCACCCCTCCACTTT. Amino acid sequence: CASSLGRGLYSPLHF.

The V and J genes are TRBV14 and TRBJ2-5; unclear D gene. The V gene lost 1 base and the J gene lost 4 bases, with 16 bases spanning the gap. Germline V gene sequence: CDR1 SGHDN, CDR2 FVKESK. The CDR3 is made up of 16 amino acids. The CDR3 DNA is TGTGCCAGCAGCCAAGGAGTAGCCGTGGTAGGAGAGACCCAGTACTTC. Protein product: CASSQGVAVVGETQYF. The whole variable domain, filled in from reference TRBV14 and TRBJ2-5, reads EAGVTQFPSHSVIEKGQTVTLRCDPISGHDNLYWYRRVMGKEIKFLLHFVKESKQDESGMPNNRFLAERTGGTYSTLKVQPAELEDSGVYFCASSQGVAVVGETQYFGPGTRLLVL.

The V gene is TRBV10-2, the J gene TRBJ1-4; 11 nucleotides line up with TRBD1. Germline trimming cut 9 bases from V and 2 bases from J; bases unmatched to any gene: 11. The CDR3 runs to 17 residues. In germline, CDR1 is WSHSY, CDR2 SAAADI. The CDR3 DNA follows: TGCGCCAGAATCCTCGGACAGGGGGCTTCTACTAATGAAAAACTGTTTTTT. This gives the protein CARILGQGASTNEKLFF.

J is TRBJ1-5 and V is TRBV21-1. TRBV21-1 is described as a pseudogene. CDR3 length: 17 residues. CDR3 sequence: CASSPSLECWSNQPQHF. The CDR3 DNA sequence: TGTGCCAGCAGCCCCTCTTTAGAGTGTTGGAGCAATCAGCCCCAGCATTTT.

This clonotype has a handful of counts. The genes are TRBV28 and TRBJ2-2; 8 bases match TRBD1. This CDR3 contains 14 residues. Per the germline V gene, CDR1 is MDHEN and CDR2 is SYDVKM. V was clipped by 6 bases and J by 7 bases; unmatched bases: 7. As DNA, the CDR3 is TGTGCCAGCAGAATATCAGGGGGCGACGGGGAGCTGTTTTTT. Encoded protein: CASRISGGDGELFF.

V gene TRBV20-1 combines with J gene TRBJ1-2; the D is unclear. The CDR3 length is 13 residues. The V end lost 6 bases, the J end lost 4 bases, and 15 bases lay between the germline ends. Per the germline V gene, CDR1 is DFQATT and CDR2 is SNEGSKA (reference sequence). The CDR3 DNA is TGCAGTGCCCCATCCGCGCAGCTCTATGGCTACACCTTC. Its protein is CSAPSAQLYGYTF.

This clonotype was seen only a few times. The chain links TRBV29-1 to TRBJ2-7; the match to TRBD1 covers 7 bases. This CDR3 is 13 amino acids long. Germline CDR1 and CDR2: SQVTM and ANQGSEA. The ends lost 7 bases at V and 4 bases at J; junction bases unmatched: 10. The CDR3 sequence is CSDSQGVRYEQYF. CDR3 in DNA: TGCAGCGATAGTCAGGGGGTGCGGTACGAGCAGTACTTC.

The rearrangement links TRBV7-9 to TRBJ2-5; D might be TRBD2 (5 bases). The CDR3 runs 14 residues. Looked up from germline, CDR1 is SEHNR and CDR2 is FQNEAQ (reference sequence). The ends were cut back, 1 base at V and 7 bases at J, with 13 bases in the middle. The CDR3 DNA sequence: TGTGCCAGCAGCTTAGTCCCTGGCGCGGGGACCCAGTACTTC. Protein: CASSLVPGAGTQYF.